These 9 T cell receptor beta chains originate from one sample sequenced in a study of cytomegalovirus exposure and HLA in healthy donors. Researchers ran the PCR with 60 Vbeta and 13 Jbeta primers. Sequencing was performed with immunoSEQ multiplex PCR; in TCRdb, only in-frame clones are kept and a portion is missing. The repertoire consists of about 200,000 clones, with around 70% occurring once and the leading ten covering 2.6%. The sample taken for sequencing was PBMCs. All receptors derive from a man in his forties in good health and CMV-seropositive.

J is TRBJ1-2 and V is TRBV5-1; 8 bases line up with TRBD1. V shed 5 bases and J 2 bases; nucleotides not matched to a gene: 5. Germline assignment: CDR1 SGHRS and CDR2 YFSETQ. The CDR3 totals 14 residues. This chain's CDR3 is CASRNRQGNYGYTF. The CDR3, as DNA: TGCGCCAGCAGAAATAGACAGGGGAACTATGGCTACACCTTC.

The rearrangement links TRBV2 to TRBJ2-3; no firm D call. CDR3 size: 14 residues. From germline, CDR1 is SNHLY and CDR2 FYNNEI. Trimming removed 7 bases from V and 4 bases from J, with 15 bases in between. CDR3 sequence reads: CASTIPGGADTQYF. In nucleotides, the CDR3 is TGTGCCAGCACAATCCCGGGTGGCGCAGATACGCAGTATTTT.

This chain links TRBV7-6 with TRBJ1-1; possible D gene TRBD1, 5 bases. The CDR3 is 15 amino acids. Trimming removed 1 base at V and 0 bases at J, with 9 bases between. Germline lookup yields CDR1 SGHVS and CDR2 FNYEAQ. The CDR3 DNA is TGTGCCAGCAGCTTAGAGGCAGGGCTGAACACTGAAGCTTTCTTT. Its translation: CASSLEAGLNTEAFF.

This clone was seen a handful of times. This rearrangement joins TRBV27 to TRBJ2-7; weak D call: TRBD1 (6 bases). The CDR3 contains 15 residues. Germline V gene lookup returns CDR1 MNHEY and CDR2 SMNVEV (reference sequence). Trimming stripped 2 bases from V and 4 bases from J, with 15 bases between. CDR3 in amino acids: CASSLALRTAYEQYF. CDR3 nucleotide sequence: TGTGCCAGCAGTTTAGCCCTCCGGACAGCGTACGAGCAGTACTTC.

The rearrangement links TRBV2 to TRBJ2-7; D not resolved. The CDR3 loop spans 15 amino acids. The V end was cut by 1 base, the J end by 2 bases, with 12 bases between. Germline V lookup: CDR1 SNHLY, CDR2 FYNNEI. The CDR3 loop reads CASSEEKLVAYEQYF. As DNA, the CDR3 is TGTGCCAGCAGTGAAGAGAAATTAGTGGCCTACGAGCAGTACTTC.

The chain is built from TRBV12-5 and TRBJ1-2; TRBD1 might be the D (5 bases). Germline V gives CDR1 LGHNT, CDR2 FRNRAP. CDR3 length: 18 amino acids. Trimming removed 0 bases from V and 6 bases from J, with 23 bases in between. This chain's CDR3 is CASGLVHSLGRSSHGYTF. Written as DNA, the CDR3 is TGTGCTAGTGGTTTGGTACATTCTCTGGGGCGGAGTTCTCATGGCTACACCTTC. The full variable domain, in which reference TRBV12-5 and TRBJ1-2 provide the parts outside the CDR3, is DARVTQTPRHKVTEMGQEVTMRCQPILGHNTVFWYRQTMMQGLELLAYFRNRAPLDDSGMPKDRFSAEMPDATLATLKIQPSEPRDSAVYFCASGLVHSLGRSSHGYTFGSGTRLTVV.

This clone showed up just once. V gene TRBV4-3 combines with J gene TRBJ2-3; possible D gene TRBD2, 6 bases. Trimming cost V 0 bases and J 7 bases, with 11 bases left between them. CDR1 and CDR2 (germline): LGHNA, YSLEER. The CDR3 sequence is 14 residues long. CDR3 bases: TGCGCCAGCAGCCAAGATAGCGGTGGGAATACGCAGTATTTT. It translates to CASSQDSGGNTQYF.

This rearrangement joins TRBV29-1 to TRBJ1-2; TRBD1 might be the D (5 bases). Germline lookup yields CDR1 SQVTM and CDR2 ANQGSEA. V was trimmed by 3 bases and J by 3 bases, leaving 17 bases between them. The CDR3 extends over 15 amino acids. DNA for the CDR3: TGCAGCGTTGATAGGGGACTCCGGCGGGACTATGGCTACACCTTC. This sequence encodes CSVDRGLRRDYGYTF.

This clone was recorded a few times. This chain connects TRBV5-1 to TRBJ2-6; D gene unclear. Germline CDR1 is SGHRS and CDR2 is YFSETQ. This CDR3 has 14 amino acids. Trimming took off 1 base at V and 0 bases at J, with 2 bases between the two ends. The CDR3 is CASSLLSGANVLTF. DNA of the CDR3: TGCGCCAGCAGCTTGCTCTCTGGGGCCAACGTCCTGACTTTC.